Given below is one T cell receptor (beta chain) in context. The antigen is not known. The source of the sample is a study of blood T cells in healthy people across ages. The study's findings and limits: Nothing was known about donor CMV status, and this possibly confounded expanded clonotype changes.

It was with a sample-barcoded 5' primer and a J-beta primer mix that a second PCR of roughly 7 to 12 cycles was run. TCRdb re-derived calls from the 5' RACE reads in MiXCR, one entry per CDR3 protein. The table shows more than 700,000 distinct CDR3 sequences, with 35% to 50% occurring only once. Germline assignment: CDR1 SGHDN and CDR2 FVKESK. Trimming shortened V by 4 bases and J by 1 base, and 17 bases separated the two germline ends. This CDR3 has 17 amino acids. The source is a man of 80 years or more in good health. What was sequenced was blood. The chain recombines TRBV14 with TRBJ2-1; a weak D match, TRBD2 (5 bases). The CDR3 nucleotides read TGTGCCAGCAGCCTACGCTCGGGGTGTGGGTCCTACAATGAGCAGTTCTTC. This codes for CASSLRSGCGSYNEQFF. The whole variable domain, filled in from reference TRBV14 and TRBJ2-1, reads EAGVTQFPSHSVIEKGQTVTLRCDPISGHDNLYWYRRVMGKEIKFLLHFVKESKQDESGMPNNRFLAERTGGTYSTLKVQPAELEDSGVYFCASSLRSGCGSYNEQFFGPGTRLTVL.